The TCR beta chain described here comes from a study of immune cell composition in non-small cell lung cancer. Turning to the study itself: Lung adenocarcinoma or squamous carcinoma made up most tumours. Study-level points and caveats: Tumour-associated clones >0.5% occurred in roughly 35% of adenocarcinomas, about three quarters of squamous. It was not proven that tumour-reactive clones equal dominant tumour-associated clones.

Measured with immunoSEQ multiplex PCR; TCRdb has only the in-frame clones, and not every one. The top ten clones hold about 5% of a sample with 1,000 to 1,300 clones, around 80% of them seen once. DNA was extracted from unsorted cell suspensions stored frozen. Remarks on this clone: Antigen specificity is unknown.

Sequenced input: lung tumor tissue. The clonotype comes from a human donor with non-small cell lung cancer.

In DNA form, the CDR3 reads TGCAGCGTTCGTCTAGCGGAGAGGAACACCGGGGAGCTGTTTTTT. Protein sequence: CSVRLAERNTGELFF. The rearrangement joins TRBV29-1 to TRBJ2-2, with TRBD2 matching 7 bases. The germline V gene encodes CDR1 SQVTM and CDR2 ANQGSEA. V trimming: 5 bases; J trimming: 1 base; junction bases outside the gene matches: 7. There are 15 residues in the CDR3.